The text below deals with one TCR beta chain. Its antigen remains unidentified. Base qualities are not recorded, but no much larger clone differs from it by a single base. This sample was included in a study of shared clonotypes between healthy human individuals (dated by TCRdb to the early 2020s). Background for the entire study: The cohort included three men and a couple of women between 18 and 49 years of age. Per donor, three plates each were used for CD4 naive and CD4 memory, two for CD8 naive, and one for CD8 memory. The study deeply sequenced blood TCR repertoires of five healthy adults to estimate repertoire size and the extent of clonotype sharing between individuals. Different laboratories and diverse techniques were used to prepare libraries and sequence TCR repertoires, to increase sequencing depth and limit assay-specific biases. Each donor's leukapheresis produced roughly between roughly 0.94 and 9.5 billion PBMCs.

The paper's findings and limits, for the study overall: Compared with non-shared clonotypes, clonotypes shared by all four sorted-subset donors had higher generation probabilities. Naive subsets generally had larger estimated clonotype richness than memory subsets. The genetic and exposure-history diversity represented was limited by the small number of donors. Based on pairwise subsampling, the degree of clonotype sharing among donors was expected to be affected by sequencing depth. Sampling was limited to blood, and TCR repertoires in tissue likely differ from TCR repertoires in blood. Sharing across a handful of donors was observed for 5% to 6.5% of naive CD4, around 3.5% of naive CD8, over 2% of memory CD4, and around 0.44% of memory CD8 clonotypes. Incomplete sequencing was indicated by rarefaction of sorted-subset datasets, despite the large sequencing depth.

CD8 naive samples were CD45RO-negative cells positively selected for CCR7, giving a CD45RA+CCR7+ population that excluded TemRA cells. Healthy HIV-negative adults with no recently reported acute infections or vaccinations were included as donors. Every donor was a Caucasian adult living in Nashville, Tennessee, USA. After blood collection by leukapheresis, PBMCs were isolated using Ficoll-Histopaque density gradient centrifugation and then cryopreserved in the vapor phase of liquid nitrogen. Analytical flow cytometry was used to check the purity and quantity of each magnetically sorted T cell population. Each sorted fraction had its genomic DNA isolated and then quantified by UV absorbance on a Nanodrop 2000c. Using the deep immunoSEQ assay, multiplex PCR amplified TCR CDR3 regions from genomic DNA. Genomic DNA extracted from each cell subset was distributed evenly over all wells of several immunoSEQ 96-well plates, and each plate served as one replicate. For sorted subsets, around 0.2 ug genomic DNA, equal to 30,000 or so T cell genomes, was loaded into each replicate PCR. The purified libraries were quantified using a Qubit 3.0 fluorometer, sized with a Bioanalyzer 2100, and then quantified again using the KAPA Library Quantification kit. Each immunoSEQ 96-well plate was sequenced on its own single-read 150-cycle Illumina NextSeq 550 flow cell. As for how the authors treated the data: Because the immunoSEQ output held only junctional sequences and lacked quality scores, the filtering could not match the filtering applied to full-length reads. To assign V/J genes and CDR3, sequences were annotated against IMGT germline references using PyIR, a Python wrapper for IgBLAST v1.9. Reads were filtered out if the reads had weak V/J assignments (E-value above 1e-6), no CDR3, stop codons, out-of-frame junctions, or ambiguous translated residues. V3J clonotypes were defined as sequences sharing the same inferred V gene, J gene, and CDR3 amino acid sequence. Percentage overlap between repertoires was calculated by dividing the number of shared unique clonotypes by the size of the smaller repertoire. Three approaches were used to assess repertoire richness: RTK rarefaction, the Chao1 estimator, and Recon v2.1 estimates of unobserved clonotypes. OLGA was used to compute generation probabilities for all TCRbeta clonotypes that the gDNA method yielded from a handful of donors. TCRdb's version of the immuneACCESS table is confined to in-frame rearrangements and falls short of the full clone set. An unresolved V gene accounts for under half of the shortfall where checked; the remainder is of unknown origin. The D gene and trimming were derived from the DNA, and the V and J assignments and clone size from that table. The sample profile shows 2 million to 2.5 million clones; about 95% of them were found once. The top ten hold 0.9% to 1.4% of the sample.

The TCR sequence derives from a man between 18 and 29 years old in good health. The sequenced sample consisted of naive CD8+ T cells sorted from blood. Interpreted using the paper, the cell subset or site label stands for: CD45RA+CCR7+.

The CDR3 region: CASRDTSTDTQYF. The DNA reads as follows: TGTGCCAGCAGGGATACAAGCACAGATACGCAGTATTTT. Recombination connected TRBV2 to TRBJ2-3; the D gene remains uncertain. CDR1 and CDR2 are read off the germline V gene as SNHLY and FYNNEI. Cut back by 6 bases and 0 bases, the V and J ends lie 7 bases apart. The CDR3 measures 13 amino acids from cysteine to phenylalanine. Kept here is only the CDR3 DNA, which spans 39 bases and is read in frame from base 1.